These T cell receptor beta chains were read from a single sample in a study of blood T cell repertoires in COVID-19. Clones were sequenced by immunoSEQ multiplex PCR, and TCRdb holds only the in-frame ones, with some missing. Of roughly 220,000 clones detected, roughly 84% appear once; the ten largest clones hold less than 2.5%. Sequenced material: peripheral blood. Source of these receptors: a woman aged 60-75 years with acute or convalescent COVID-19. Each CDR3 is given with its conserved first and last residue. A D gene is named only where the DNA matches it firmly. Size is stated for part of the rows, as once, few or many counts, or as a class when the clone is expanded.

-	once	TRBV7-2	TRBJ1-2	TGTGCCAGCAGCTACTTAGGGGGGGGAGGGCATGGCTACACCTTC	CASSYLGGGGHGYTF
TRBD2	-	TRBV5-1	TRBJ2-5	TGCGCCCGCAGCCGGGGGCGGGGGGGCCAGGAGACCCAGTACTTC	CARSRGRGGQETQYF
TRBD2	-	TRBV15	TRBJ2-5	TGTGCCACCAGTCCCTGGGGGGGGGTCCAGTACTTC	CATSPWGGVQYF
TRBD1	few	TRBV4-1	TRBJ1-4	TGCGCCAGCAGCCAAGCATCTGGGACAGGTGAAAAACTGTTTTTT	CASSQASGTGEKLFF
-	-	TRBV9	TRBJ1-1	TGTGCCAGCAGCGTAACGTGGGTAGCCAACACTGAAGCTTTCTTT	CASSVTWVANTEAFF
-	-	TRBV30	TRBJ2-1	TGTGCCTGGAGTGAGAGTAGCTCCTACAATGAGCAGTTCTTC	CAWSESSSYNEQFF
TRBD1	-	TRBV3-1/TRBV3-2	TRBJ1-2	TGTGCCAGCAGCCAAGACAGGGGGACTGGCTACACCTTC	CASSQDRGTGYTF
-	-	TRBV29-1	TRBJ1-2	TGCAGCGTGATTTGGACAAACTATGGCTACACCTTC	CSVIWTNYGYTF
TRBD1	-	TRBV29-1	TRBJ1-1	TGCAGCGCCCGGACAGGATCGGACACTGAAGCTTTCTTT	CSARTGSDTEAFF
TRBD2	-	TRBV5-4	TRBJ2-3	TGTGCCAGCAGCTTGGTAACTAGCGGGGGGGCTGGGGATACGCAGTATTTT	CASSLVTSGGAGDTQYF
TRBD1	few	TRBV5-4	TRBJ1-2	TGTGCCAGCAGCTTGTGGGGGACAGGTGGCTACACCTTC	CASSLWGTGGYTF
-	-	TRBV5-1	TRBJ1-2	TGCGCCAGCAGCAACAAAGGGGACTATGGCTACACCTTC	CASSNKGDYGYTF
-	-	TRBV28	TRBJ2-5	TGTGCCAGCACCAATGGGGGCAGCCAAGAGACCCAGTACTTC	CASTNGGSQETQYF
TRBD2	-	TRBV7-2	TRBJ2-2	TGTGCCAGCAGCTCTAGCGGGAGAAACACCGGGGAGCTGTTTTTT	CASSSSGRNTGELFF
-	-	TRBV3-1/TRBV3-2	TRBJ1-2	TGTGCCAGCAGCCAAGAAATAGGAGGTGGCTACACCTTC	CASSQEIGGGYTF
-	once	TRBV18	TRBJ2-7	TGTGCCAGCTCACCACCGGGTGGGGCGTACGAGCAGTACTTC	CASSPPGGAYEQYF
TRBD2	-	TRBV18	TRBJ2-1	TGTGCCAGCTCTCTCCCCCTACTAGCGGGGGACTACAATGAGCAGTTCTTC	CASSLPLLAGDYNEQFF
-	-	TRBV12-3/TRBV12-4	TRBJ2-1	TGTGCCAGCAGTTCAGACTACAATGAGCAGTTCTTC	CASSSDYNEQFF
-	-	TRBV6-2/TRBV6-3	TRBJ1-3	TGTGCCAGCAGTTACTCGAAGAACCCAACGGGGGTAACTGGAAACACCATATATTTT	CASSYSKNPTGVTGNTIYF
-	-	TRBV4-2	TRBJ2-3	TGTGCCAGCAGCCAAGATTATGGCGGGGGCACAGATACGCAGTATTTT	CASSQDYGGGTDTQYF
-	-	TRBV23-1	TRBJ2-7	TGCGCCAGCAGTCAAAAGGCGGGCAGTACCTCCTACGAGCAGTACTTC	CASSQKAGSTSYEQYF
-	-	TRBV9	TRBJ2-3	TGTGCCAGCAGCCCAAGATTTTGGGACATAGGCACAGATACGCAGTATTTT	CASSPRFWDIGTDTQYF
-	-	TRBV29-1	TRBJ2-1	TGCAGCGTTGTAGTACGGGTTAACAATGAGCAGTTCTTC	CSVVVRVNNEQFF
-	once	TRBV6-5	TRBJ2-7	TGTGCCAGCAAAGCCGACGACTGGAGCTACGAGCAGTACTTC	CASKADDWSYEQYF
-	-	TRBV19	TRBJ1-5	TGTGCCAGTAGTATCGGGGGGCCGGGCAATCAGCCCCAGCATTTT	CASSIGGPGNQPQHF
TRBD1	-	TRBV29-1	TRBJ2-1	TGCAGCGTTGAACCATGGGGACAGGGGGAGGGTGAGCAGTTCTTC	CSVEPWGQGEGEQFF
-	-	TRBV4-3	TRBJ1-2	TGCGCCAGCAGCCCGGCAACCGGGAGGCATGGCTACACCTTC	CASSPATGRHGYTF
TRBD2	-	TRBV7-9	TRBJ2-5	TGTGCCAGCAGCTTACCAGCGGGGGGCCAAGAGACCCAGTACTTC	CASSLPAGGQETQYF
TRBD1	-	TRBV3-1/TRBV3-2	TRBJ1-2	TGTGCCAGCAGCCAGACAGGGTTTGGCTACACCTTC	CASSQTGFGYTF
-	once	TRBV16	TRBJ1-3	TGTGCCAGCAGCCTTAGGAGGGATGGAAACACCATATATTTT	CASSLRRDGNTIYF
-	-	TRBV28	TRBJ1-1	TGTGCCAGCAGTTTGCAGCTCCGGGGCACTGAAGCTTTCTTT	CASSLQLRGTEAFF
-	-	TRBV6-4	TRBJ2-7	TGTGCCAGCAGTGTGGGCCCCAGGGTCTACGAGCAGTACTTC	CASSVGPRVYEQYF
TRBD2	-	TRBV6-5	TRBJ2-1	TGTGCCAGCGGGCGTAGCGGGGTTGAGCAGTTCTTC	CASGRSGVEQFF
TRBD1	-	TRBV6-5	TRBJ1-1	TGTGCCAGCAGTATAACAGGGGTGAACACTGAAGCTTTCTTT	CASSITGVNTEAFF
TRBD1	-	TRBV7-2	TRBJ1-2	TGTGCCAGCAGTTTTTGGACAGGGTGGGCCTATGGCTACACCTTC	CASSFWTGWAYGYTF
-	once	TRBV9	TRBJ1-1	TGTGCCAGCAGCGTAGGGGCCATGAACACTGAAGCTTTCTTT	CASSVGAMNTEAFF
-	-	TRBV19	TRBJ2-1	TGTGCCAGTAGTCTAAAAGGGAGCTCCTACAATGAGCAGTTCTTC	CASSLKGSSYNEQFF
-	once	TRBV5-4	TRBJ2-2	TGTGCCAGCAGTTATGGACAACCCGACGGGGAGCTGTTTTTT	CASSYGQPDGELFF
-	few	TRBV2	TRBJ1-3	TGTGCCAGCACTATGAAGCCCCACTCAACTGGAAACACCATATATTTT	CASTMKPHSTGNTIYF
TRBD1	-	TRBV3-1/TRBV3-2	TRBJ1-6	TGTGCCAGCAGCCCCGGGACAGCAAAACTGACCCTCCACTTT	CASSPGTAKLTLHF
TRBD1	-	TRBV2	TRBJ1-2	TGTGCCAGCACCGGAGATGGACAGGGATATTATGGCTACACCTTC	CASTGDGQGYYGYTF
-	few	TRBV6-5	TRBJ1-1	TGTGCCAGCAGGGAGGCGGGGTGGACTGAAGCTTTCTTT	CASREAGWTEAFF
TRBD1	-	TRBV5-1	TRBJ2-1	TGCGCCAGCATCCCCGGGACAGGGGTATACAATGAGCAGTTCTTC	CASIPGTGVYNEQFF
TRBD2	-	TRBV4-1	TRBJ2-7	TGCGCCAGCAGCACGCGACTAGCGGACTACGAGCAGTACTTC	CASSTRLADYEQYF
-	-	TRBV2	TRBJ2-1	TGTGCCAGCAGTGTTCTAGCCGAGCAGTTCTTC	CASSVLAEQFF
-	-	TRBV29-1	TRBJ2-1	TGCAGCGTTGAGGGAGCTTACAATGAGCAGTTCTTC	CSVEGAYNEQFF
TRBD2	-	TRBV19	TRBJ2-2	TGTGCCAGTAGTATAGATTCGACGACTAGCGTATTCACCGGGGAGCTGTTTTTT	CASSIDSTTSVFTGELFF
TRBD2	-	TRBV10-3	TRBJ2-2	TGTGCCATCAGTGAGCTGGGAGGGACGAACACCGGGGAGCTGTTTTTT	CAISELGGTNTGELFF
TRBD2	-	TRBV28	TRBJ2-3	TGTGCCAGCAGTTTATCCAGCGGGGGCCACACAGATACGCAGTATTTT	CASSLSSGGHTDTQYF
TRBD1	-	TRBV7-9	TRBJ2-2	TGTGCCAGCAGCGCCTTCAGGGGGAGTACCGGGGAGCTGTTTTTT	CASSAFRGSTGELFF
-	-	TRBV14	TRBJ1-3	TGTGCCAGCAGCCAAGGAGACACCATATATTTT	CASSQGDTIYF
-	-	TRBV5-1	TRBJ1-2	TGCGCCAGCAGCGGGCACCCCAACTATGGCTACACCTTC	CASSGHPNYGYTF
TRBD1	-	TRBV30	TRBJ1-5	TGTGCCTGCGGGACAGGACTTGGTCAGCCCCAGCATTTT	CACGTGLGQPQHF
-	-	TRBV19	TRBJ2-1	TGTGCCAGTAGTACTTACAATGAGCAGTTCTTC	CASSTYNEQFF
TRBD1	-	TRBV28	TRBJ1-6	TGTGCCAGCAGTTTACCTGCGGGACAGGGGAAGTTAGTTAATTCACCCCTCCACTTT	CASSLPAGQGKLVNSPLHF
TRBD2	-	TRBV18	TRBJ2-5	TGTGCCAGCTCACCAAGACTAGCGGGGGCCGCCCCCGGGCCCCAGTACTTC	CASSPRLAGAAPGPQYF
-	-	TRBV4-1	TRBJ2-1	TGCGCCAGCAGCCAAGAGATCTCTAGTATCGATGAGCAGTTCTTC	CASSQEISSIDEQFF
-	once	TRBV4-2	TRBJ1-1	TGTGCCAGCAGCCAAGATAACGCGGGGATGAACACTGAAGCTTTCTTT	CASSQDNAGMNTEAFF
-	-	TRBV5-1	TRBJ1-2	TGCGCCAGCAGCTTGAGCACATCCCCAGGGATCCCCTATGGCTACACCTTC	CASSLSTSPGIPYGYTF